This T cell receptor beta chain is drawn from a study of beta chain features in type 1 diabetes (dated by TCRdb to 2016 to 2019). For the wider study: Patients and healthy donors did not differ in mean age, gender distribution, total cell number or subset yield. A total of 100 million to 140 million sorted cells were examined across all samples, and the number of cells per subset was strongly correlated with RNA yield. Whereas all 28 donors provided naive and central memory subsets, regulatory and stem cell-like memory subsets were isolated from just 8 patients and about eight healthy donors. In the study, TCRB repertoires of sorted circulating CD4+ T cell subsets from recently diagnosed type 1 diabetes patients were compared with those of matched healthy donors.

As regards this clone: Its antigen has not been determined. Base quality data are lacking; no much larger clone is found one base away.

The High Capacity cDNA Reverse Transcription Kit was used to reverse transcribe all of the isolated RNA, meaning that expressed TCRB transcripts were what got sequenced. Naive, central memory and regulatory T cell samples underwent deep immunoSEQ sequencing, averaging roughly 3.3 million total reads per sample. Sorted cells were lysed in RLT buffer, and RNA was extracted using DNase-treated RNeasy Micro or Mini kits according to cell number. To prevent cross-contamination, every cell subset was processed on its own, while patient and healthy donor samples were processed together. The immunoSEQ multiplex PCR was used to amplify TCRB sequences from cDNA, generating 87-bp fragments that spanned the CDR3 region. Sequencing of the amplicons was performed on the Illumina HiSeq platform. As for the authors' bioinformatics: PCR bias was corrected computationally using synthetic template baselines, and reads within Hamming distance 2 were collapsed, with unmergeable singletons discarded. Reads were aligned against IMGT so that V, D and J genes, CDR3 length and insertions or deletions at six rearrangement sites could be assigned. Clonotype counts were normalized to sorted cell number within each subset before computing true diversity and Gini coefficients with the tcR R package. The overlap coefficient, calculated on TCRB nucleotide sequences, was used to quantify repertoire sharing. Out-of-frame TCRB sequences from naive cells were analyzed as a proxy for the pre-selection repertoire. Imported from immuneACCESS, the table was reduced by TCRdb to in-frame sequences with V and J called. These copies leave out some clones; in studies compared against another copy, an unresolved V gene accounts for under half, and the cause of the remainder is not known. V and J calls and clone size are given by that table; D and trimming were obtained from the DNA. The sample has 810,000 or so clones on record, 15% to 20% of them singletons. 0.02% to 0.03% of the sample rests with the top ten.

Beyond this particular receptor, the publication reports: HLA sub-analyses involved small numbers of individuals, so any influence of HLA type on TCRB rearrangement remained unresolved. In all four CD4+ subsets, TCRB CDR3 length was moderately but significantly shorter in type 1 diabetes patients. Sequencing cDNA rather than genomic DNA could over-represent highly expressing activated cells, although activation and CD3 levels did not differ between groups. Patients with type 1 diabetes made fewer insertions and deleted more nucleotides at VDJ recombination sites, implying thymic rearrangement abnormalities. Shorter templates might be favored by PCR, yet because patient and control samples were amplified and corrected together, any such skew would affect both groups equally. Naive, central memory and regulatory TCRB repertoires appeared more similar among patients than among healthy donors.

The CDR3, from cysteine to phenylalanine, totals 10 residues. This entry keeps only the CDR3 DNA: 30 bases, framed from base 1. V loses 1 base of germline sequence and J loses 8 bases, and the interval between the two ends is 3 bases. Taken from the germline V gene (reference sequence), the CDR1 and CDR2 loops are DFQATT and SNEGSKA. From each donor, a single peripheral blood sample of around 0.12 L on average was drawn into heparinised tubes. A BD FACSAria II was used to sort naive, central memory, regulatory and stem cell-like memory CD4+ T cells with a panel that included CD45RO, CCR7, CD25, CD127, CD95 and CD27. All sorted populations exceeded 95% purity. Right away, PBMCs were isolated by Lymphoprep density gradient centrifugation and were stained directly, with no culture step. Samples were stained and sorted in pairs, with one healthy donor and one patient per experiment, so that batch effects were minimized.

Rearrangement joined TRBV20-1 to TRBJ2-1; the D gene cannot be named for sure. The clonotype originates from a woman aged 18-29 years in good health. The specimen sequenced was naive CD4+ T cells from blood. The sample's cell subset or site label, in plain terms: true naive CD4+ T cells. CDR3 sequence: CSARGDEQFF. The DNA sequence is as follows: TGCAGTGCTAGAGGGGATGAGCAGTTCTTC.